This passage covers 2 T cell receptor beta chains from one sample sequenced in a study of T cell changes during pregnancy in multiple sclerosis. Assay: immunoSEQ multiplex PCR; the TCRdb copy retains only in-frame clones and omits some. The data hold tens of thousands of clones, with 80% to 90% observed a single time. The material sequenced was CD8+ T cells from peripheral blood mononuclear cells, taken before pregnancy. The receptor source for this set is a female donor with multiple sclerosis, enrolled in a pregnancy study.

The chain employs TRBV11-2 and TRBJ2-7; weak D call: TRBD2 (5 bases). Trimming pared 3 bases from V and 2 bases from J, leaving 17 bases between. This CDR3 region has 16 residues. Germline CDR1 reads SGHAT; CDR2 reads FQNNGV. CDR3 region: CASSFGEGDPTYEQYF. CDR3 in DNA: TGTGCCAGCAGCTTCGGGGAAGGCGACCCTACCTACGAGCAGTACTTC.

The rearrangement uses TRBV27 and TRBJ2-3; D might be TRBD2 (5 bases). CDR1 MNHEY and CDR2 SMNVEV come from the germline V gene (reference sequence). V lost 5 bases and J 4 bases, leaving 10 bases between the germline ends. There are 13 residues in the CDR3. CDR3 residues: CASSPGLPDTQYF. DNA of the CDR3: TGTGCCAGCAGTCCCGGACTCCCAGATACGCAGTATTTT.